These 2 T cell receptor beta chains were sequenced from one sample in a study of shared clonotypes between healthy human individuals. Profiled with immunoSEQ multiplex PCR; TCRdb holds only in-frame clones, not every one. The table includes more than 2 million clones, 95% detected once. The specimen sequenced was naive CD4+ T cells sorted from blood. Subset noted: CD45RA+ positively selected. Source of these receptors: a man aged 18 to 35 in good health.

V and J are TRBV29-1 and TRBJ2-3; D gene unclear. V was cut by 6 bases and J by 0 bases, with 13 bases left in between. CDR3 length: 14 amino acids. Germline CDR1 reads SQVTM; CDR2 reads ANQGSEA. The CDR3 coding sequence is TGCAGCGTCAGAGTGAGTTCTAGCACAGATACGCAGTATTTT. Translated, it gives CSVRVSSSTDTQYF.

The V call is TRBV6-1, the J call TRBJ1-4; tentatively, D is TRBD1 (5 bases). V was shortened by 6 bases and J by 0 bases, with 11 bases between the two germline ends. Germline V gives CDR1 MNHNS, CDR2 SASEGT. The CDR3 totals 15 residues. CDR3 sequence: CASRRDSATNEKLFF. The CDR3 DNA reads as TGTGCCAGCAGGAGAGACAGTGCAACTAATGAAAAACTGTTTTTT.